A single sample is the source of the 16 T cell receptor beta chains below, sequenced in a study of control samples from healthy donors and cancer patients. Method: immunoSEQ multiplex PCR; TCRdb's copy keeps in-frame clones and lacks some. The data contain roughly 120,000 clones, approximately 94% of them seen just once; the ten biggest clones take up about 1.5%. The sequenced sample consisted of PBMCs. The receptors stem from a man in his fifties with head and neck cancer.

This rearrangement joins TRBV30 to TRBJ1-2; unclear D gene. Germline lookup yields CDR1 GTSNPN and CDR2 SVGIG (reference sequence). The CDR3 is 12 amino acids. The germline V and J ends were trimmed by 1 base and 4 bases, with 7 bases remaining between them. The CDR3 spells CAWSGSSYGYTF. For the CDR3, the DNA is TGTGCCTGGAGTGGTTCGTCCTATGGCTACACCTTC.

The table lists this clone with a count of one. The chain is built from TRBV27 and TRBJ2-1; TRBD2 aligns across 12 bases. Trimming at V came to 5 bases and at J to 7 bases, leaving 12 bases not matched to a gene. The CDR3 has 17 residues. Germline values: CDR1 MNHEY, CDR2 SMNVEV (reference sequence). The CDR3 DNA reads as TGTGCCAGCAGTCTCCTCCACGGACTAGCGGGGCCAAATGAGCAGTTCTTC. The encoded protein is CASSLLHGLAGPNEQFF.

V usage is TRBV6-5 and J usage is TRBJ1-1, with D unresolved. Trimming removed 8 bases at V and 1 base at J, with 11 bases between. The CDR3 is 13 residues long. Germline V CDR1 and CDR2: MNHEY, SVGAGI. The CDR3, as DNA: TGTGCCAGCCATAGACGGACGAACACTGAAGCTTTCTTT. As protein: CASHRRTNTEAFF.

This rearrangement joins TRBV5-1 to TRBJ1-1; no definite D call. The CDR3 totals 13 residues. The V end lost 7 bases, the J end lost 4 bases, and 14 bases lay between the germline ends. In germline, CDR1 is SGHRS, CDR2 YFSETQ. CDR3 nucleotides: TGCGCCAGCCGCGCATGGGAGTCCACTGAAGCTTTCTTT. It encodes CASRAWESTEAFF. Based on the CDR3 plus reference TRBV5-1 and TRBJ1-1, the full variable domain is KAGVTQTPRYLIKTRGQQVTLSCSPISGHRSVSWYQQTPGQGLQFLFEYFSETQRNKGNFPGRFSGRQFSNSRSEMNVSTLELGDSALYLCASRAWESTEAFFGQGTRLTVV.

The V call is TRBV7-2, the J call TRBJ1-6, with D possibly matching TRBD1 (5 bases). With 7 bases removed from V and 10 bases from J, the gap between germline ends came to 14 bases. This CDR3 has 13 residues. Germline-derived CDR1 and CDR2 are SGHTA and FQGNSA. CDR3 in amino acids: CASNPTQASPLHF. The CDR3, as DNA: TGTGCCAGCAACCCTACACAGGCCTCACCCCTCCACTTT.

This rearrangement joins TRBV7-9 to TRBJ1-1; weak D call: TRBD1 (6 bases). Looked up from germline, CDR1 is SEHNR and CDR2 is FQNEAQ (reference sequence). The CDR3 has 14 amino acids. Trimming took 2 bases from V and 4 from J, leaving 11 bases between them. The CDR3 nucleotides read TGTGCCAGCAGCTTAAAACAGGGAGGCACTGAAGCTTTCTTT. Translating gives CASSLKQGGTEAFF.

This clone was detected once. V is TRBV12-3 or TRBV12-4 and J is TRBJ1-5, with D maybe TRBD1 (5 bases). The CDR3 totals 13 residues. V shed 5 bases and J shed 2 bases, with 7 bases lying between them. CDR3 residues: CASSPGGNQPQHF. In DNA form, the CDR3 reads TGTGCCAGCAGTCCGGGGGGCAATCAGCCCCAGCATTTT.

The chain recombines TRBV9 with TRBJ2-1, with D perhaps TRBD1 (6 bases). The CDR3 runs 13 residues. Germline V gives CDR1 SGDLS, CDR2 YYNGEE. V was clipped by 2 bases and J by 8 bases, with 11 bases between them. The CDR3 loop is CASSVGDIYEQFF. The CDR3, as DNA: TGTGCCAGCAGCGTGGGGGACATCTATGAGCAGTTCTTC.

V is TRBV30 and J is TRBJ1-1; 11 bases are a match to TRBD1. Germline V lookup: CDR1 GTSNPN, CDR2 SVGIG (reference sequence). This CDR3 spans 15 amino acids. The J segment lost 1 base and the V segment lost 3 bases, leaving 4 bases of the junction unmatched. The CDR3 sequence is CAWSGTGGWNTEAFF. The CDR3 nucleotides read TGTGCCTGGAGCGGGACAGGGGGTTGGAACACTGAAGCTTTCTTT. The complete variable domain, with remaining parts taken from reference TRBV30 and TRBJ1-1, reads SQTIHQWPATLVQPVGSPLSLECTVEGTSNPNLYWYRQAAGRGLQLLFYSVGIGQISSEVPQNLSASRPQDRQFILSSKKLLLSDSGFYLCAWSGTGGWNTEAFFGQGTRLTVV.

The J gene is TRBJ2-1, the V gene TRBV18; unclear D gene. The CDR3 covers 13 residues. Germline lookup yields CDR1 KGHSH and CDR2 LQKENI. The V end lost 0 bases, the J end lost 6 bases, and 6 bases lay between the germline ends. As DNA, the CDR3 is TGTGCCAGCTCACCACCGAACACCAATGAGCAGTTCTTC. Translation: CASSPPNTNEQFF.

The gene calls are TRBV5-5 and TRBJ1-1; D ambiguous. The CDR3 extends over 15 amino acids. V was cut by 4 bases and J by 2 bases, with 15 bases left in between. Germline lookup yields CDR1 SGHKS and CDR2 YYEKEE (reference sequence). CDR3 nucleotides: TGTGCCAGCAGCAGGATTGGGTCATATAACACTGAAGCTTTCTTT. Its protein product is CASSRIGSYNTEAFF. Drawing the rest from reference TRBV5-5 and TRBJ1-1, the complete variable domain is DAGVTQSPTHLIKTRGQQVTLRCSPISGHKSVSWYQQVLGQGPQFIFQYYEKEERGRGNFPDRFSARQFPNYSSELNVNALLLGDSALYLCASSRIGSYNTEAFFGQGTRLTVV.

The chain has TRBV29-1 and TRBJ2-1, with TRBD1 matching 7 bases. Germline CDR1 reads SQVTM; CDR2 reads ANQGSEA. This CDR3 is built from 13 residues. With 7 bases clipped from V and 3 bases from J, the junction kept 6 bases outside the gene matches. The CDR3 reads CSGLQGSYNEQFF. CDR3 in DNA: TGCAGCGGATTACAGGGGAGCTACAATGAGCAGTTCTTC.

The rearrangement joins TRBV5-5 to TRBJ2-3; no firm D call. Germline CDR1 is SGHKS and CDR2 is YYEKEE (reference sequence). The CDR3 has 15 residues. V lost 1 base and J lost 0, with 9 bases in between. CDR3 loop: CASSLIGSSTDTQYF. In nucleotides, the CDR3 is TGTGCCAGCAGCTTGATAGGTTCTAGCACAGATACGCAGTATTTT. Combining the CDR3 with reference TRBV5-5 and TRBJ2-3 gives the whole variable domain DAGVTQSPTHLIKTRGQQVTLRCSPISGHKSVSWYQQVLGQGPQFIFQYYEKEERGRGNFPDRFSARQFPNYSSELNVNALLLGDSALYLCASSLIGSSTDTQYFGPGTRLTVL.

This chain joins TRBV6-2 or TRBV6-3 and TRBJ1-1; 7 bases fit TRBD1. The CDR3 length is 14 residues. Trimming cost V 6 bases and J 5 bases; bases outside gene matches: 9. Looked up from germline, CDR1 is MNHEY and CDR2 is SVGEGT. The CDR3 bases are TGTGCCAGCAGCCTGAACTACAGGGGTACTGAAGCTTTCTTT. As protein: CASSLNYRGTEAFF.

The rearrangement links TRBV29-1 to TRBJ1-5; the D gene is possibly TRBD1 (6 bases). V dropped 1 base and J dropped 3 bases, with 10 bases sitting between them. Germline V gene data show CDR1 as SQVTM and CDR2 as ANQGSEA. This CDR3 contains 14 residues. CDR3 in DNA: TGCAGCGTTGAAGGGGGACATTCCAATCAGCCCCAGCATTTT. Protein product: CSVEGGHSNQPQHF.

The chain combines TRBV30 with TRBJ2-1; 10 bases map to TRBD2. With 2 bases clipped from V and 10 bases from J, the junction kept 5 bases outside the gene matches. There are 13 residues in the CDR3. CDR1 and CDR2 from the germline V gene are GTSNPN and SVGIG (reference sequence). CDR3 bases: TGTGCCTGGAGTAGGACTAGCGGAGTAGAGCAGTTCTTC. Encoded protein: CAWSRTSGVEQFF.